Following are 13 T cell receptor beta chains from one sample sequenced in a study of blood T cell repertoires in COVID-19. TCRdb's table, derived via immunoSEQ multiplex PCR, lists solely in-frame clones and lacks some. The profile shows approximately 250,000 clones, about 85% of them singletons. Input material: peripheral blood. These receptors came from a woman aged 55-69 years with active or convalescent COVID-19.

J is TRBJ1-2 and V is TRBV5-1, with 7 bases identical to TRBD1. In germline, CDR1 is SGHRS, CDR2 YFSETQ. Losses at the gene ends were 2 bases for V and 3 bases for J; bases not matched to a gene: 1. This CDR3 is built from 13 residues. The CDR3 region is CASSFGTDYGYTF. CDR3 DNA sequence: TGCGCCAGCAGCTTCGGGACAGACTATGGCTACACCTTC.

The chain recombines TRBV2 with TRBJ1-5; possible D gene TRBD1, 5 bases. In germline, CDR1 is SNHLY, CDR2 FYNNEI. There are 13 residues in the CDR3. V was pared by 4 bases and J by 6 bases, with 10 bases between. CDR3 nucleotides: TGTGCCAGCAGTGGGGGCTGGGGTCAGCCCCAGCATTTT. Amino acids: CASSGGWGQPQHF.

CDR3 region: CASSQQGAPNYEQYF. The CDR3 DNA reads TGTGCCAGCAGTCAACAGGGGGCCCCAAATTACGAGCAGTACTTC. V is TRBV7-3 and J is TRBJ2-7; 9 bases fit TRBD1. Per germline, CDR1 SGHTA and CDR2 FQGTGA. Trimming cost V 6 bases and J 4 bases; bases outside gene matches: 10. The length of the CDR3 is 15 residues.

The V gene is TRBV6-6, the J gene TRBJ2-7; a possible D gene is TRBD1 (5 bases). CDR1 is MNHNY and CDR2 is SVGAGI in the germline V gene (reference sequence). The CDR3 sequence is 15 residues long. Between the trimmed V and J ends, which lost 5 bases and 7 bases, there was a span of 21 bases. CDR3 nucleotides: TGTGCCAGCAGTACCCCGTTGGGCAGGGCGGAGGAGCAGTACTTC. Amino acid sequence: CASSTPLGRAEEQYF.

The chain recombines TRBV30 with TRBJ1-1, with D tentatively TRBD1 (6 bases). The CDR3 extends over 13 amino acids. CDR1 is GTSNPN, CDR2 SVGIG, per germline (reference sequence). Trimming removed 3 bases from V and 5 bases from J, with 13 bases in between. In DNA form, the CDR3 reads TGTGCCTGGAGGGTTCACAGGGATACTGAAGCTTTCTTT. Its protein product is CAWRVHRDTEAFF.

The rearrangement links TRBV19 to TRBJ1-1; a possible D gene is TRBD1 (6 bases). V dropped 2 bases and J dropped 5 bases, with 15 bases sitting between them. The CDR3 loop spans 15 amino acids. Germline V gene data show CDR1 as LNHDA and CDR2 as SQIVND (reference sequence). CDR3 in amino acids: CASSISGGGTTEAFF. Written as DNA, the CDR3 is TGTGCCAGTAGTATATCGGGAGGGGGAACAACTGAAGCTTTCTTT.

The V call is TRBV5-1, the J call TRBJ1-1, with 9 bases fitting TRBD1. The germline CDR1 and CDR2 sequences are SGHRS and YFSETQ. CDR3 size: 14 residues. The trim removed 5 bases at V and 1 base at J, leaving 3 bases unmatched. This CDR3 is CASRDRGTNTEAFF. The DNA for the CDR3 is TGCGCCAGCAGGGACAGGGGCACGAACACTGAAGCTTTCTTT.

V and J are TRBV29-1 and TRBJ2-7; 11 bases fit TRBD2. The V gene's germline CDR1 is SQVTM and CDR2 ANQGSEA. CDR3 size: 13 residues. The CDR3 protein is CSVEEVAGGPLDV. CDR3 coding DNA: TGCAGCGTTGAGGAAGTAGCGGGGGGGCCTTTGGACGTC.

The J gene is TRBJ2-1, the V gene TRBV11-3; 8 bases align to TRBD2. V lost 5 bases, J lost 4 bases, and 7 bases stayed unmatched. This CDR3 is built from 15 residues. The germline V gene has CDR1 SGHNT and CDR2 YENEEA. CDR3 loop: CASSGRASGYNEQFF. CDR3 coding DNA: TGTGCCAGCAGCGGTCGGGCTAGCGGGTACAATGAGCAGTTCTTC.

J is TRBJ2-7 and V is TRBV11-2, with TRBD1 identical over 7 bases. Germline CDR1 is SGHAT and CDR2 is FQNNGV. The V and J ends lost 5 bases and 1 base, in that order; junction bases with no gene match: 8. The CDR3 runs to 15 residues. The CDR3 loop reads CASSARQGASYEQYV. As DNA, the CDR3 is TGTGCCAGCAGCGCCAGACAGGGAGCGTCCTACGAGCAGTACGTC.

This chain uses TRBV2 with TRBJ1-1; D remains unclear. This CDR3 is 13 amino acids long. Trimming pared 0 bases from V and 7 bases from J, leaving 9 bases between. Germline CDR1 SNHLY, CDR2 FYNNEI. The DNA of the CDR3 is TGTGCCAGCAGTGAAGCAGGAGGATTTGAAGCTTTCTTT. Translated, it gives CASSEAGGFEAFF.

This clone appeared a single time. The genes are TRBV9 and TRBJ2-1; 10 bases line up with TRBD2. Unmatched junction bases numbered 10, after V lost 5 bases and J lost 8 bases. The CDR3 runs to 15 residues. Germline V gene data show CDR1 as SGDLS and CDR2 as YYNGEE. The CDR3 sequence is CASSVASGSYHEQFF. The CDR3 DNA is TGTGCCAGCAGTGTCGCTAGCGGGAGTTATCATGAGCAGTTCTTC. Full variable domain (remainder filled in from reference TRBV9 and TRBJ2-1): DSGVTQTPKHLITATGQRVTLRCSPRSGDLSVYWYQQSLDQGLQFLIQYYNGEERAKGNILERFSAQQFPDLHSELNLSSLELGDSALYFCASSVASGSYHEQFFGPGTRLTVL.

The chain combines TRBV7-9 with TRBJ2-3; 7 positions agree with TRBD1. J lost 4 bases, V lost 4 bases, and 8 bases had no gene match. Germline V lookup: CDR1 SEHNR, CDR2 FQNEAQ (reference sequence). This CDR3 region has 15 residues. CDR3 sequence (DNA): TGTGCCAGCAGCTCGTCAGGGGGTTATGCAGATACGCAGTATTTT. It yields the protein CASSSSGGYADTQYF.